The subject of this entry is one T cell receptor (beta chain). Antigen unknown. These data are taken from a study of siplizumab effects on memory and regulatory T cells. Study-wide results and limits: It seemed that naive T cells were more diverse than memory cells and were major contributors to the alloresponse. Siplizumab significantly brought down the alloreactive sequences that trace back to unstimulated CD4+ memory cells.

Assayed TCR templates numbered 80,000 to 100,000 for each sample. Data came from immunoSEQ multiplex PCR; TCRdb stores just in-frame clones and leaves some out. The sample shows some 100,000 clones, roughly nine tenths of them seen only once. Between the trimmed V and J ends, which lost 7 bases and 2 bases, there was a span of 6 bases. The CDR3 consists of 12 residues. Germline V lookup: CDR1 LNHDA, CDR2 SQIVND (reference sequence). The chain combines TRBV19 with TRBJ1-3; no firm D call. The sequencing sample was made of Tregs sorted from blood. The TCR comes from a human donor in good health. The chain's CDR3 is CASTGTGNTIYF. CDR3 DNA: TGTGCCAGTACTGGGACTGGAAACACCATATATTTT.